This TCR beta chain was recorded in a study of blood T cell repertoires in COVID-19. With 7 bases clipped from V and 8 bases from J, the junction kept 5 bases outside the gene matches. The germline V gene encodes CDR1 SQVTM and CDR2 ANQGSEA. The CDR3 contains 13 residues. Authors' data handling: Cell counts per sample came from amplifying reference gene primers. The data were produced by immunoSEQ multiplex PCR, yet TCRdb's version contains in-frame clones alone and is incomplete. The V and J calls and clone size come from that table; D and trimming were worked out from the DNA. This sample yields 150,000 to 200,000 clones, of which around 80% are seen a single time; 7.8% belongs to the top ten.

Sequenced input: peripheral blood. The chain joins TRBV29-1 to TRBJ2-1, with 13 bases fitting TRBD2. The sequence derives from a woman aged 60 to 75 with COVID-19, enrolled during active disease. CDR3 bases: TGCAGCGGAACTAGCGGGAGGGCCTATGAGCAGTTCTTC. Protein sequence: CSGTSGRAYEQFF.